One sample yielded the 5 T cell receptor beta chains listed below, sequenced in a study of cytomegalovirus exposure and HLA in healthy donors. The assay was immunoSEQ multiplex PCR, and TCRdb's table has in-frame clones only and misses some. Among roughly 120,000 clones listed, about 83% were seen once. Sequencing was done on a sample of PBMCs. The source of these receptors is a young woman in good health and CMV-seronegative.

V usage is TRBV7-9 and J usage is TRBJ1-3; 9 bases are shared with TRBD1. This CDR3 comprises 18 residues. Trimming took 3 bases from V and 4 from J; bases not matched to a gene: 13. Germline V gene lookup returns CDR1 SEHNR and CDR2 FQNEAQ (reference sequence). The CDR3 nucleotides are TGTGCCAGCAGCTTTACCGGTAGGGACAGGGTGTTGGGAAACACCATATATTTT. Translating gives CASSFTGRDRVLGNTIYF.

The chain recombines TRBV4-2 with TRBJ2-3; TRBD2 aligns across 7 bases. Germline lookup yields CDR1 LGHNA and CDR2 YNFKEQ. The V segment lost 0 bases and the J segment 4 bases; nucleotides outside the gene matches: 4. This CDR3 has 15 residues. Written as DNA, the CDR3 is TGTGCCAGCAGCCAAGATCCGCTAGCGGCAGATACGCAGTATTTT. The encoded protein is CASSQDPLAADTQYF.

The V gene is TRBV6-1, the J gene TRBJ1-2; 9 bases align to TRBD1. Germline CDR1 is MNHNS and CDR2 is SASEGT. This CDR3 has 15 amino acids. The V and J ends lost 4 bases and 4 bases, in that order; junction bases with no gene match: 7. The CDR3 region is CASSVGDRAVYGYTF. The CDR3 coding sequence is TGTGCCAGCAGTGTTGGGGACAGGGCTGTCTATGGCTACACCTTC.

This chain joins TRBV2 and TRBJ2-7; 8 bases match TRBD1. The length of the CDR3 is 13 residues. Germline V gene lookup returns CDR1 SNHLY and CDR2 FYNNEI. The V segment lost 7 bases and the J segment 5 bases; nucleotides outside the gene matches: 7. The CDR3 region has the DNA TGTGCCAGCACCGAGACAGGGGCGAACGAGCAGTACTTC. Translation: CASTETGANEQYF.

This chain links TRBV6-6 with TRBJ1-4; D might be TRBD1 (5 bases). The CDR3 loop spans 15 amino acids. V dropped 6 bases and J dropped 2 bases, with 13 bases sitting between them. Per the germline V gene, CDR1 is MNHNY and CDR2 is SVGAGI (reference sequence). CDR3: CASRQTGATNEKLFF. The CDR3 DNA is TGTGCCAGCAGGCAAACAGGAGCTACTAATGAAAAACTGTTTTTT.